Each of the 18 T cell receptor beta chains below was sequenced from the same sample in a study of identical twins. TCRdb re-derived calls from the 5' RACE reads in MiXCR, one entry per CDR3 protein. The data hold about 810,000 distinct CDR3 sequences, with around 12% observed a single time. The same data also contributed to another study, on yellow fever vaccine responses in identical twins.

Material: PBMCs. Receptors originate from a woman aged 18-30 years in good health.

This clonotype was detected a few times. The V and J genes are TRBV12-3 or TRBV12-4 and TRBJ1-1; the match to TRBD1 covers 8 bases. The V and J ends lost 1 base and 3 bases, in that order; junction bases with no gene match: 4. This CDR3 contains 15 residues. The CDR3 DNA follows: TGTGCCAGCAGTTTAGGACAGGGGCTTCACACTGAAGCTTTCTTT. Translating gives CASSLGQGLHTEAFF.

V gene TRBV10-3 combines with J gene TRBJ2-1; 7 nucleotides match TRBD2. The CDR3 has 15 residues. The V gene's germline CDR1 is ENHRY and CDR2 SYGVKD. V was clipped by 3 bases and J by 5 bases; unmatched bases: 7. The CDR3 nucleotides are TGTGCCATCAGTGAACCGGCGGGAGTTAACAATGAGCAGTTCTTC. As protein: CAISEPAGVNNEQFF.

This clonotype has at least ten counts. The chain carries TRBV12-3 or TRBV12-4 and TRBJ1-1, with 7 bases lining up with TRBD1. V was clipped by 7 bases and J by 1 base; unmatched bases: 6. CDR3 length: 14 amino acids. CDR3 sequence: CASTKRGPNTEAFF. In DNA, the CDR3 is TGTGCCAGCACTAAGAGGGGGCCGAACACTGAAGCTTTCTTT.

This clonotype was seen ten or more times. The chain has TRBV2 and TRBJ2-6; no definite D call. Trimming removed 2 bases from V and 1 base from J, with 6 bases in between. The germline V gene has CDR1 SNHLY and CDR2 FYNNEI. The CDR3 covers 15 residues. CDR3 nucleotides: TGTGCCAGCAGTGAACGGCCATCTGGGGCCAACGTCCTGACTTTC. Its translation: CASSERPSGANVLTF. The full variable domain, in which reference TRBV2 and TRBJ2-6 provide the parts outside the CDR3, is EPEVTQTPSHQVTQMGQEVILRCVPISNHLYFYWYRQILGQKVEFLVSFYNNEISEKSEIFDDQFSVERPDGSNFTLKIRSTKLEDSAMYFCASSERPSGANVLTFGAGSRLTVL.

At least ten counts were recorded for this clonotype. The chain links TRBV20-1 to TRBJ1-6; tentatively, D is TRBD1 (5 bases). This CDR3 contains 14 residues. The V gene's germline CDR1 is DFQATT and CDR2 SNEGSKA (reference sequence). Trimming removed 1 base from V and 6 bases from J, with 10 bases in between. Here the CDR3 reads CSARVNQGNSPLHF. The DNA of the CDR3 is TGCAGTGCTAGAGTAAACCAGGGTAATTCACCCCTCCACTTT.

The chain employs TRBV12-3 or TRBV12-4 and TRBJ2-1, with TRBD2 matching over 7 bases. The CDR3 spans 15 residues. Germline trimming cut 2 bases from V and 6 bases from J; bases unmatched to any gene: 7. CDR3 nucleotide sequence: TGTGCCAGCAGTTTATGGCTAGCGGAGCTCAATGAGCAGTTCTTC. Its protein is CASSLWLAELNEQFF.

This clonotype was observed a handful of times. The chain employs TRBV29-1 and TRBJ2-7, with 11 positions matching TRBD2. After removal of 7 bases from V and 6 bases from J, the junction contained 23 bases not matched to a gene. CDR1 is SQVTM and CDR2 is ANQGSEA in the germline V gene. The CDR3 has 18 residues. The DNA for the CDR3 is TGCAGCGCCGGGTCGGGGACCCCTGGACTAGCGGGTTCGATCGAGCAGTACTTC. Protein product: CSAGSGTPGLAGSIEQYF.

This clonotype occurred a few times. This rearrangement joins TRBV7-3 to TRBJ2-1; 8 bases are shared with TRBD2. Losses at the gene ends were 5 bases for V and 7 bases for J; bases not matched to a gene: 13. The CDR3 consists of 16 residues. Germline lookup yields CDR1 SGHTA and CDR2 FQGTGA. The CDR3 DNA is TGTGCCAGCAGCATTGATTCCCAGCGGGAGTATAATGAGCAGTTCTTC. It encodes CASSIDSQREYNEQFF.

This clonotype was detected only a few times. The chain's CDR3 is CASSQTRTGGSEQFF. DNA of the CDR3: TGTGCCAGCAGCCAAACTCGGACAGGGGGCAGTGAGCAGTTCTTC. V and J are TRBV4-2 and TRBJ2-1, with 11 bases identical to TRBD1. The CDR3 loop spans 15 amino acids. Per germline, CDR1 LGHNA and CDR2 YNFKEQ. V trimming: 2 bases; J trimming: 9 bases; junction bases outside the gene matches: 6.

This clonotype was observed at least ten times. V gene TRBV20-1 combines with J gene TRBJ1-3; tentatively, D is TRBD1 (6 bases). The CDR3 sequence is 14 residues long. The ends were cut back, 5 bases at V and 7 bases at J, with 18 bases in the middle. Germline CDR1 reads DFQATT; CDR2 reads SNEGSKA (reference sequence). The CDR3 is CSAQRRERGNTIYF. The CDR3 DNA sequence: TGCAGTGCTCAACGCAGGGAGAGGGGGAACACCATATATTTT.

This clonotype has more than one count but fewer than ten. Here the CDR3 reads CAISPTGPETQYF. The CDR3 DNA follows: TGTGCCATCAGTCCGACAGGGCCAGAGACCCAGTACTTC. V usage is TRBV10-3 and J usage is TRBJ2-5, with 7 bases lining up with TRBD1. CDR3 length equals 13 residues. Losses at the gene ends were 5 bases for V and 4 bases for J; bases not matched to a gene: 4. The germline CDR1 and CDR2 sequences are ENHRY and SYGVKD.

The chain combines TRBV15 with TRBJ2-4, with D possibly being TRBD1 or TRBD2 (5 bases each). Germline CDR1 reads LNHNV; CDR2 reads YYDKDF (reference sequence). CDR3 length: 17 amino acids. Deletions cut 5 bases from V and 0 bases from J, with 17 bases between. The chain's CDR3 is CATSGDQVPLAKNIQYF. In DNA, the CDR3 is TGTGCCACCAGCGGGGACCAGGTGCCGTTAGCCAAAAACATTCAGTACTTC.

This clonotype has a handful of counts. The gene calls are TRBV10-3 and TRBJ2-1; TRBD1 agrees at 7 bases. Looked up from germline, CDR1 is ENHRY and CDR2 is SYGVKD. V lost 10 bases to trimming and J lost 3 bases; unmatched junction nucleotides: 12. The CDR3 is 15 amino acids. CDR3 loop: CATRGNSGFYNEQFF. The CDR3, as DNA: TGTGCCACCAGGGGGAACAGCGGCTTCTACAATGAGCAGTTCTTC.

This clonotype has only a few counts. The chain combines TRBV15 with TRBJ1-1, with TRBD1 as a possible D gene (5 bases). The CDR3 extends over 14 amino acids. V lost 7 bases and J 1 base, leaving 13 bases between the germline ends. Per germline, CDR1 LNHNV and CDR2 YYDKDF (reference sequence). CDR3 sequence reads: CATMSWGRNTEAFF. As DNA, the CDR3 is TGTGCCACCATGTCTTGGGGCAGGAACACTGAAGCTTTCTTT.

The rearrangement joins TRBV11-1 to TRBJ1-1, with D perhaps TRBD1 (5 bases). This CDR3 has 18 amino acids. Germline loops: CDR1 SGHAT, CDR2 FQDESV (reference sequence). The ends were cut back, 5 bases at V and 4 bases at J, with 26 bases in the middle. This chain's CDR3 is CASSTPSWTGPLSTEAFF. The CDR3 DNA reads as TGTGCCAGCAGCACACCCTCTTGGACGGGACCTCTGAGCACTGAAGCTTTCTTT.

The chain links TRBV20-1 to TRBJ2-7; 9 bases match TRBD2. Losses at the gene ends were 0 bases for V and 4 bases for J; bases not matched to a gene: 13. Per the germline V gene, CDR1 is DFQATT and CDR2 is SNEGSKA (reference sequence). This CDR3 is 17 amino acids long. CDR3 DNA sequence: TGCAGTGCTAGAGATCCCCTCGGGGGCGGGGGGGTATACGAGCAGTACGTC. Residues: CSARDPLGGGGVYEQYV.

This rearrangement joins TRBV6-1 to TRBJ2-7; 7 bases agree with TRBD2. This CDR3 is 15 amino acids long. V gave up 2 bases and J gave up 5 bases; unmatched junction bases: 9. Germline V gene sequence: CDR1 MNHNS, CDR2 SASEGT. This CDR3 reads CASSERLFAGDEQYV. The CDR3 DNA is TGTGCCAGCAGTGAAAGGCTTTTTGCGGGGGACGAGCAGTACGTC.

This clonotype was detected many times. The CDR3 nucleotides read TGTGCCAGCAGTTTAAAGCCAGGGGCCTACGAGCAGTACGTC. Amino acids: CASSLKPGAYEQYV. V is TRBV27 and J is TRBJ2-7; a possible D gene is TRBD1 (6 bases). The length of the CDR3 is 14 residues. CDR1 and CDR2 from the germline V gene are MNHEY and SMNVEV (reference sequence). V was shortened by 2 bases and J by 2 bases, with 10 bases between the two germline ends.